This TCR beta chain was captured in a study of technical replicates of blood from a few donors. Profiled with immunoSEQ multiplex PCR; TCRdb holds only in-frame clones, not every one. The table has 100,000 or so clones, 95% seen once. This CDR3 is built from 13 residues. The germline V and J ends were trimmed by 0 bases and 4 bases, with 7 bases remaining between them. CDR1 and CDR2 (germline): GTSNPN, SVGIG (reference sequence). Sequencing was performed on T cells isolated from PBMCs. This TCR came from a human donor in good health. V usage is TRBV30 and J usage is TRBJ1-5; D is ambiguous. The chain's CDR3 is CAWSVQTNQPQHF. As DNA, the CDR3 is TGTGCCTGGAGTGTACAGACAAATCAGCCCCAGCATTTT.